The 2 T cell receptor beta chains below were found in one sample sequenced in a study of identifying expanded T cells in peripheral blood. Measured with immunoSEQ multiplex PCR; TCRdb has only the in-frame clones, and not every one. The sample holds 70,000 to 95,000 clones, roughly 90% seen once. Material: blood. The receptors derive from a person between 18 and 69 years old in good health.

This chain joins TRBV5-1 and TRBJ2-7; D uncertain. Germline lookup yields CDR1 SGHRS and CDR2 YFSETQ. The CDR3 runs 15 residues. Trimming shortened V by 0 bases and J by 5 bases, and 15 bases separated the two germline ends. As DNA, the CDR3 is TGCGCCAGCAGCTTGGAGCGTCAGAGCATCCACGAGCAGTACTTC. This codes for CASSLERQSIHEQYF.

This sequence joins TRBV6-1 and TRBJ2-7; 7 positions agree with TRBD1. This CDR3 region has 14 residues. CDR1 MNHNS and CDR2 SASEGT come from the germline V gene. With V trimmed by 6 bases and J by 4 bases, 9 bases remained unmatched. The CDR3 sequence: CASSKELTGYEQYF. DNA for the CDR3: TGTGCCAGCAGCAAAGAACTGACAGGGTACGAGCAGTACTTC.